The present T cell receptor (beta chain) was sequenced within a study of blood T cell repertoires in COVID-19. The wider study: From the United States, Italy and Spain came samples of acute and convalescent COVID-19. From T cells, B-cell-depleted T cells, or PBMCs came the material, which was cDNA or gDNA.

In the authors' workflow: Estimates of nucleated cell counts were drawn from the amplification of reference gene primers. The data were produced by immunoSEQ multiplex PCR, yet TCRdb's version contains in-frame clones alone and is incomplete. The DNA gave D and trimming, while V, J and clone size come from that table. The profile shows some 88,000 clones, more than 70% of them singletons. The germline V gene encodes CDR1 SGHDN and CDR2 FVKESK. The CDR3 is made up of 15 amino acids. Trimming shortened V by 3 bases and J by 5 bases, and 14 bases separated the two germline ends. The chain couples TRBV14 to TRBJ2-1, with a possible D match to TRBD1 (5 bases). What was sequenced was peripheral blood. The TCR sequence derives from a woman in her 70s with acute or convalescent COVID-19. The CDR3 spells CASSHLMTVDNEQFF. The CDR3, as DNA: TGTGCCAGCAGCCACTTAATGACAGTAGACAATGAGCAGTTCTTC.